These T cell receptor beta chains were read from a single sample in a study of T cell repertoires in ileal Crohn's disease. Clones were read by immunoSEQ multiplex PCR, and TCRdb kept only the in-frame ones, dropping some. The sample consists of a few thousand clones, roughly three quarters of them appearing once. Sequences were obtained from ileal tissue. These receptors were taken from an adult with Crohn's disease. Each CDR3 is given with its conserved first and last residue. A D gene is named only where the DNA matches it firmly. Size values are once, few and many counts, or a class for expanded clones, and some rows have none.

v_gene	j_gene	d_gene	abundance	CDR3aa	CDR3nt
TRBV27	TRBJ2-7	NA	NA	CASSPQVGYEQYF	TGTGCCAGCAGCCCACAAGTGGGTTACGAGCAGTACTTC
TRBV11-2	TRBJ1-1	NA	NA	CASSLINTEAFF	TGTGCCAGCAGCTTAATCAATACTGAAGCTTTCTTT
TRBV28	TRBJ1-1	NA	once	CASSDPPGPEAFF	TGTGCCAGCAGCGACCCCCCGGGACCTGAAGCTTTCTTT
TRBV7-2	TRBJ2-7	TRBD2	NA	CASSLESGGGSPYEQYF	TGTGCCAGCAGCTTAGAGAGCGGCGGGGGGTCACCCTACGAGCAGTACTTC
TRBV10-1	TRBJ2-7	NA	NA	CASSDEEGGTSYEQYF	TGCGCCAGCAGTGACGAGGAGGGGGGGACCTCCTACGAGCAGTACTTC
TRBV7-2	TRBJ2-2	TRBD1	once	CASSSQGATGELFF	TGTGCCAGCAGCTCCCAGGGGGCCACCGGGGAGCTGTTTTTT
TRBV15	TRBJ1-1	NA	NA	CATSRVGAAEAFF	TGTGCCACCAGCAGAGTAGGGGCAGCTGAAGCTTTCTTT
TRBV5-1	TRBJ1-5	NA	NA	CASSLDVNQPQHF	TGCGCCAGCAGCTTGGACGTTAATCAGCCCCAGCATTTT
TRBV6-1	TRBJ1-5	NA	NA	CASSEDSTGMNNQPQHF	TGTGCCAGCAGTGAAGACTCGACGGGGATGAACAATCAGCCCCAGCATTTT
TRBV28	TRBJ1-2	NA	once	CASFTRGYGYTF	TGTGCCAGCTTCACCCGGGGGTATGGCTACACCTTC
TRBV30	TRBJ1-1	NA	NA	CAWSVRQGISTEAFF	TGTGCCTGGAGTGTACGCCAGGGGATCTCCACTGAAGCTTTCTTT
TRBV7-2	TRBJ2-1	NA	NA	CASSLPPGRSSYNEQFF	TGTGCCAGCAGCTTACCCCCGGGACGGAGCTCCTACAATGAGCAGTTCTTC
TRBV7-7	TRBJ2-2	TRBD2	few	CASSFDSGRAGGELFF	TGTGCCAGCAGCTTCGACAGCGGGAGGGCCGGAGGGGAGCTGTTTTTT
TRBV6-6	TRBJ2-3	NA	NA	CASRARDTQYF	TGTGCCAGCAGGGCTCGAGATACGCAGTATTTT
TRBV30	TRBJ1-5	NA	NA	CAWSYHGGRVFNQPQHF	TGTGCCTGGAGTTATCACGGGGGACGGGTTTTTAATCAGCCCCAGCATTTT
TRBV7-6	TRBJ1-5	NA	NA	CASSSDVGLHPQHF	TGTGCCAGCAGCTCGGACGTAGGTCTTCACCCCCAGCATTTT
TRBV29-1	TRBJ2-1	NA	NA	CSVEYGGLDEQFF	TGCAGCGTTGAATACGGGGGACTGGATGAGCAGTTCTTC
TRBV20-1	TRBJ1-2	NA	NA	CSSEVGYGYTF	TGCAGCAGTGAGGTCGGCTATGGCTACACCTTC
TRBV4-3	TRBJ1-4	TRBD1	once	CASSLRGTGGEKLFF	TGCGCCAGCAGCCTAAGGGGGACAGGGGGTGAAAAACTGTTTTTT
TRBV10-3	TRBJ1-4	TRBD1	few	CAISESGTGDEKLFF	TGTGCCATCAGTGAGTCGGGGACAGGGGACGAAAAACTGTTTTTT
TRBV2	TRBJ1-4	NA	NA	CASSERGKLFF	TGTGCCAGCAGTGAGCGGGGGAAACTGTTTTTT
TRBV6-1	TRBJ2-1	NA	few	CASSEARPYNEQFF	TGTGCCAGCAGTGAAGCAAGACCCTACAATGAGCAGTTCTTC
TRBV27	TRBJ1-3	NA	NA	CASSFGRSSGNTIYF	TGTGCCAGCAGTTTCGGGAGGAGCTCTGGAAACACCATATATTTT
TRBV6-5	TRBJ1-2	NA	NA	CASRLDGNYGYTF	TGTGCCAGCAGGCTCGACGGGAACTATGGCTACACCTTC
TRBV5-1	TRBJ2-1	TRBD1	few	CASSPGQGSYNEQFF	TGCGCCAGCAGCCCTGGACAGGGCTCCTACAATGAGCAGTTCTTC
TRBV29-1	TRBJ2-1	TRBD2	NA	CSVSAGGRNEQFF	TGCAGCGTTTCAGCGGGGGGGAGAAATGAGCAGTTCTTC
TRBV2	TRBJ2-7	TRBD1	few	CASSERDRGIDEQYF	TGTGCCAGCAGTGAAAGGGACAGGGGGATCGACGAGCAGTACTTC
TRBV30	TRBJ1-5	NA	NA	CAWSQTYSNQPQHF	TGTGCCTGGAGTCAAACCTATAGCAATCAGCCCCAGCATTTT
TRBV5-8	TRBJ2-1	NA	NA	CASSFLPGTRAAVNEQFF	TGTGCCAGCAGCTTTCTTCCCGGGACACGGGCGGCGGTCAATGAGCAGTTCTTC
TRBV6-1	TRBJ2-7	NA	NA	CASTTSRNSYEQYF	TGTGCCAGCACTACTTCCAGGAATTCCTACGAGCAGTACTTC
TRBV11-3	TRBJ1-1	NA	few	CASSSGQPDSNTEAFF	TGTGCCAGCAGCTCTGGACAGCCCGACTCGAACACTGAAGCTTTCTTT
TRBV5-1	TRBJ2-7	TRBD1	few	CASRGGTASTEQYF	TGCGCCAGCAGGGGTGGGACAGCCTCTACAGAGCAGTACTTC
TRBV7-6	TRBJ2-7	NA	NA	CASSLGATSRADEQYF	TGTGCCAGCAGCTTAGGCGCGACCAGCCGGGCGGACGAGCAGTACTTC
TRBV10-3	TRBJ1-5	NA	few	CAISETSNQPQHF	TGTGCCATCAGTGAGACTAGCAATCAGCCCCAGCATTTT
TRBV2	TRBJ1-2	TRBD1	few	CASSDGTGGAYYGYTF	TGTGCCAGCAGTGATGGGACAGGGGGCGCCTACTATGGCTACACCTTC
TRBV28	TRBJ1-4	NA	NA	CASRLRASEKLFF	TGTGCCAGCAGGCTCAGGGCAAGTGAAAAACTGTTTTTT
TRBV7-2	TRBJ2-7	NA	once	CASSLGGWEQYF	TGTGCCAGCAGCTTAGGAGGCTGGGAGCAGTACTTC
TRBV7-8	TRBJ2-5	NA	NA	CASKSDGSSQYF	TGTGCCAGCAAATCCGACGGGAGCTCCCAGTACTTC
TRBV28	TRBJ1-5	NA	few	CASRIQDEVGQPQHF	TGTGCCAGCCGAATTCAAGACGAGGTCGGGCAGCCCCAGCATTTT
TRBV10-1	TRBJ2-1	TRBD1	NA	CASSEEVGQGAYNEQFF	TGCGCCAGCAGTGAGGAAGTTGGGCAGGGGGCGTACAATGAGCAGTTCTTC
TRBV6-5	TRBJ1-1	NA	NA	CASSYEFRTAGEAFF	TGTGCCAGCAGTTACGAGTTCAGGACAGCCGGTGAAGCTTTCTTT
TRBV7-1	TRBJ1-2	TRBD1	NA	CASSPATGGGGGYTF	TGTGCCAGCAGCCCCGCGACAGGGGGCGGGGGTGGCTACACCTTC
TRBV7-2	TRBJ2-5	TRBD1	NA	CASTKTGDQETQYF	TGTGCCAGCACCAAGACAGGGGACCAAGAGACCCAGTACTTC
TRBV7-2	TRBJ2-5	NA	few	CASSLSGDQETQYF	TGTGCCAGCAGCTTATCGGGCGACCAAGAGACCCAGTACTTC
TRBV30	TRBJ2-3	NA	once	CAWSFGGPRTDTQYF	TGTGCCTGGAGCTTCGGGGGCCCCCGCACAGATACGCAGTATTTT
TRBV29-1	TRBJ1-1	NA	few	CSVKGQGGTEAFF	TGCAGCGTTAAAGGGCAGGGAGGTACTGAAGCTTTCTTT
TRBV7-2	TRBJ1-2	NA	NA	CASNSNRDPNGYTF	TGTGCCAGCAACTCTAACCGGGACCCGAATGGCTACACCTTC
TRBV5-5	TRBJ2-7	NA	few	CASSYGTDSYEQYF	TGTGCCAGCAGCTATGGGACGGACTCCTACGAGCAGTACTTC
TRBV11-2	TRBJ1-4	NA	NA	CASSLGVEADGEKLFF	TGTGCCAGCAGCTTAGGCGTTGAGGCGGATGGAGAAAAACTGTTTTTT
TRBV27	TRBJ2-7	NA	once	CASRSRGMGGATYEQYF	TGTGCCAGCAGGTCCCGAGGGATGGGGGGGGCCACCTACGAGCAGTACTTC
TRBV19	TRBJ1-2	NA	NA	CASSIHPRGSSYGYTF	TGTGCCAGTAGTATACACCCTCGGGGGAGCTCATATGGCTACACCTTC
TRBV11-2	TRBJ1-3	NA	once	CASSSGNTIYF	TGTGCCAGCAGCTCTGGAAACACCATATATTTT
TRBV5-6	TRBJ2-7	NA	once	CASSLLSGVEQYF	TGTGCCAGCAGCCTTCTTTCCGGGGTAGAGCAGTACTTC
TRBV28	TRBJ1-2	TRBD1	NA	CASRRQGAEYYGYTF	TGTGCCAGCAGACGACAGGGGGCGGAGTATTATGGCTACACCTTC
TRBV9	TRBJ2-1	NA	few	CASSSFDSGYEQFF	TGTGCCAGCAGCTCCTTCGATAGCGGTTATGAGCAGTTCTTC
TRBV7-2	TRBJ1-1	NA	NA	CASSFRQQWAEAFF	TGTGCCAGCAGCTTCCGACAGCAGTGGGCTGAAGCTTTCTTT
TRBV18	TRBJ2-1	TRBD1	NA	CASSNGQGSTYNEQFF	TGTGCCAGCTCAAATGGACAGGGGAGCACCTACAATGAGCAGTTCTTC
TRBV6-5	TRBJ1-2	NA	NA	CASSLDSRNGYTF	TGTGCCAGCAGTCTTGACAGCCGCAATGGCTACACCTTC